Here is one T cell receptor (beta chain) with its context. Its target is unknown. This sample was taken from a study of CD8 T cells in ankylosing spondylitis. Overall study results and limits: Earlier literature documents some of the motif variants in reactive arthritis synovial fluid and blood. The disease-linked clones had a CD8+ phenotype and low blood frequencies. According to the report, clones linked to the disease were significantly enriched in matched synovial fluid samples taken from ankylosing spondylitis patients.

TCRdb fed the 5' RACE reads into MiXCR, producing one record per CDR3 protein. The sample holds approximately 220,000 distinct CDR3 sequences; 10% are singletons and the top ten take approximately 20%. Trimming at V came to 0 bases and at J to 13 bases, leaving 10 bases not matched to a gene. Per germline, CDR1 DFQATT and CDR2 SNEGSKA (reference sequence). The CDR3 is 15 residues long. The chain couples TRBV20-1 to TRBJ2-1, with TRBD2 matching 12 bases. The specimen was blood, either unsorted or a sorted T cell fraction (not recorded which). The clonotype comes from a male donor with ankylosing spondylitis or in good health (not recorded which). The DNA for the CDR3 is TGCAGTGCTAGAGATTCCACGGCTAGCGGGGGGGCCCAGTTCTTC. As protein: CSARDSTASGGAQFF.